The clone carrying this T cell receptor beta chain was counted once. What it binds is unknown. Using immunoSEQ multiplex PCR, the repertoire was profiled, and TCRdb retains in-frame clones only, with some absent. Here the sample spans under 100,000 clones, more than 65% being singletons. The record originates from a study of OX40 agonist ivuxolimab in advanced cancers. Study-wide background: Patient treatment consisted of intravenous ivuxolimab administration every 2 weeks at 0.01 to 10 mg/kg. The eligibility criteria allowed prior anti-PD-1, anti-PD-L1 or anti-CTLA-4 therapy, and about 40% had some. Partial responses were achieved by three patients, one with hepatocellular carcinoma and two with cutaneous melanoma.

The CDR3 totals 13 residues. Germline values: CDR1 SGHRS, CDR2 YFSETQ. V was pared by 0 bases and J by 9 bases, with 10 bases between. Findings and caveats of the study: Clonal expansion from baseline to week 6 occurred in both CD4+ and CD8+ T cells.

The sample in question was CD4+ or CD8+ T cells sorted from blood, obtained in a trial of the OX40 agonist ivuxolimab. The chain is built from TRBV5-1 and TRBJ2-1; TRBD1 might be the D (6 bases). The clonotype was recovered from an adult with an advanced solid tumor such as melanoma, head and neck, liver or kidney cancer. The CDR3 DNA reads TGCGCCAGCAGCTTGGACAGGGATGGTGAGCAGTTCTTC. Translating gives CASSLDRDGEQFF.